One and the same sample provided the 20 T cell receptor beta chains below, sequenced in a study of cytomegalovirus exposure and HLA in healthy donors. The PCR had 60 Vbeta and 13 Jbeta primers. The data were produced by immunoSEQ multiplex PCR, yet TCRdb's version contains in-frame clones alone and is incomplete. The table includes 50,000 to 70,000 clones, 65% to 80% detected once. Sequenced input: PBMCs. These receptors were obtained from a female donor in good health and CMV-seronegative.

The V gene is TRBV6-5, the J gene TRBJ1-2, with TRBD1 matching over 8 bases. The CDR3 covers 13 residues. Looked up from germline, CDR1 is MNHEY and CDR2 is SVGAGI. The V gene end was trimmed by 2 bases and the J gene end by 7 bases; junction bases not matched to a gene: 3. CDR3 sequence: CASSYRDRSGYTF. DNA of the CDR3: TGTGCCAGCAGTTACAGGGACAGGTCTGGCTACACCTTC.

The rearrangement joins TRBV11-1 to TRBJ1-1; possible D gene TRBD1, 5 bases. Germline V gene lookup returns CDR1 SGHAT and CDR2 FQDESV (reference sequence). The V gene lost 6 bases and the J gene lost 1 base, with 9 bases spanning the gap. The CDR3 consists of 13 residues. The CDR3 reads CASSFGQNTEAFF. The DNA of the CDR3 is TGTGCCAGCAGTTTTGGACAGAACACTGAAGCTTTCTTT.

V and J are TRBV6-6 and TRBJ1-4; 9 bases map to TRBD1. The ends lost 8 bases at V and 7 bases at J; junction bases unmatched: 8. The CDR3 is 14 amino acids. From germline, CDR1 is MNHNY and CDR2 SVGAGI (reference sequence). The CDR3 region has the DNA TGTGCCAGCCGGGCCGGGGGACAGGGTGAAAAACTGTTTTTT. Residues: CASRAGGQGEKLFF.

This clone was detected once. V usage is TRBV11-3 and J usage is TRBJ2-7; 10 bases line up with TRBD1. This CDR3 region has 16 residues. Per the germline V gene, CDR1 is SGHNT and CDR2 is YENEEA. The J segment lost 0 bases and the V segment lost 4 bases, leaving 6 bases of the junction unmatched. The DNA for the CDR3 is TGTGCCAGCAGCTCGGGGACAGGGGTCGACTCCTACGAGCAGTACTTC. This translates into CASSSGTGVDSYEQYF.

The chain combines TRBV9 with TRBJ2-5; no reliable D call. Trimming removed 0 bases at V and 5 bases at J, with 11 bases between. The CDR3 sequence is 14 residues long. CDR1 and CDR2 from the germline V gene are SGDLS and YYNGEE. As DNA, the CDR3 is TGTGCCAGCAGCGTAGTTGGGCTGCCGGAGACCCAGTACTTC. Its translation is CASSVVGLPETQYF.

This clone was seen more than once but under ten times. As DNA, the CDR3 is TGCAGCGTTGAAGGTGCGGGAGGTATCTATGAGCAGTTCTTC. Translation gives CSVEGAGGIYEQFF. The V and J genes are TRBV29-1 and TRBJ2-1, with 8 bases that match TRBD2. The junction had 7 bases not matched to a gene; V was cut back by 1 base and J by 8 bases. The CDR3 is 14 amino acids. In germline, CDR1 is SQVTM, CDR2 ANQGSEA.

The V and J genes are TRBV18 and TRBJ1-2; D unclear. V gave up 6 bases and J gave up 5 bases, with 13 bases separating them. The CDR3 has 13 residues. Germline V gene lookup returns CDR1 KGHSH and CDR2 LQKENI. The CDR3 reads CASSFTPSYGYTF. CDR3 nucleotide sequence: TGTGCCAGCTCCTTCACTCCCTCTTATGGCTACACCTTC.

This chain uses TRBV5-6 with TRBJ1-6, with unresolved D. This CDR3 has 16 residues. Between the trimmed V and J ends, which lost 4 bases and 10 bases, there was a span of 21 bases. Germline V gene sequence: CDR1 SGHDT, CDR2 YYEEEE. The CDR3 region is CASSLYAGSYGSPLHF. The CDR3 DNA sequence: TGTGCCAGCAGCCTTTATGCCGGGAGCTACGGATCACCCCTCCACTTT. The variable domain in full, with the rest retrieved from reference TRBV5-6 and TRBJ1-6, is DAGVTQSPTHLIKTRGQQVTLRCSPKSGHDTVSWYQQALGQGPQFIFQYYEEEERQRGNFPDRFSGHQFPNYSSELNVNALLLGDSALYLCASSLYAGSYGSPLHFGNGTRLTVT.

This rearrangement joins TRBV9 to TRBJ2-3; 11 bases are a match to TRBD2. Germline-derived CDR1 and CDR2 are SGDLS and YYNGEE. V gave up 3 bases and J gave up 8 bases; unmatched junction bases: 5. The CDR3 contains 14 residues. This CDR3 is CASSGQLAGGTQYF. The DNA of the CDR3 is TGTGCCAGCAGCGGGCAGCTAGCGGGAGGTACGCAGTATTTT.

Only a few counts were recorded for this clone. This chain joins TRBV6-5 and TRBJ2-2; 9 positions agree with TRBD2. Trimming cost V 7 bases and J 6 bases; bases outside gene matches: 9. Germline V CDR1 and CDR2: MNHEY, SVGAGI. The CDR3 is 15 amino acids. The CDR3 nucleotides are TGTGCCAGCAAAATAATAGCGGGGGTAGCCGGGGAGCTGTTTTTT. Encoded protein: CASKIIAGVAGELFF.

The rearrangement uses TRBV29-1 and TRBJ2-7; 9 positions match TRBD1. With 6 bases clipped from V and 1 base from J, the junction kept 7 bases outside the gene matches. CDR3 length equals 14 residues. Germline lookup yields CDR1 SQVTM and CDR2 ANQGSEA. The CDR3 nucleotides are TGCAGCGTCTCAGCCGGGACAGGGTCCTACGAGCAGTACTTC. Translating it yields CSVSAGTGSYEQYF.

This chain joins TRBV4-3 and TRBJ2-1, with a possible D match to TRBD1 (5 bases). Germline V gene sequence: CDR1 LGHNA, CDR2 YSLEER. V was clipped by 3 bases and J by 8 bases, with 20 bases between them. This CDR3 contains 16 residues. The CDR3 loop is CASSQTLTERGDEQFF. The DNA of the CDR3 is TGCGCCAGCAGCCAGACACTGACGGAAAGGGGCGATGAGCAGTTCTTC.

This clone was counted only a few times. The chain carries TRBV2 and TRBJ2-7; the D is unclear. V was cut by 4 bases and J by 1 base, with 5 bases left in between. Germline V lookup: CDR1 SNHLY, CDR2 FYNNEI. The CDR3 runs to 12 residues. CDR3 loop: CASSGSSYEQYF. The CDR3 region has the DNA TGTGCCAGCAGTGGGAGTTCCTACGAGCAGTACTTC. The full variable domain, its missing parts supplied by reference TRBV2 and TRBJ2-7, is EPEVTQTPSHQVTQMGQEVILRCVPISNHLYFYWYRQILGQKVEFLVSFYNNEISEKSEIFDDQFSVERPDGSNFTLKIRSTKLEDSAMYFCASSGSSYEQYFGPGTRLTVT.

This chain connects TRBV7-9 to TRBJ1-6; D is unclear. Per the germline V gene, CDR1 is SEHNR and CDR2 is FQNEAQ (reference sequence). This CDR3 is built from 15 residues. V was cut by 5 bases and J by 0 bases, with 8 bases left in between. This CDR3 is CASSAKSSYNSPLHF. CDR3 DNA: TGTGCCAGCAGCGCTAAATCCTCCTATAATTCACCCCTCCACTTT.

This clone was seen only once. The chain has TRBV2 and TRBJ2-2; 8 nucleotides agree with TRBD2. The V and J ends lost 1 base and 6 bases, in that order; junction bases with no gene match: 13. Germline CDR1 and CDR2: SNHLY and FYNNEI. CDR3 length equals 18 residues. CDR3 amino acids: CASSEEGGGRTLAGELFF. The CDR3 nucleotides read TGTGCCAGCAGTGAAGAGGGCGGGGGGCGGACTCTGGCCGGGGAGCTGTTTTTT.

This chain joins TRBV11-2 and TRBJ2-1; 11 nucleotides align to TRBD2. Germline V gene lookup returns CDR1 SGHAT and CDR2 FQNNGV. This CDR3 has 18 amino acids. The J segment lost 7 bases and the V segment lost 4 bases, leaving 15 bases of the junction unmatched. CDR3 loop: CASSSIAGGPSSVNEQFF. For the CDR3, the DNA is TGTGCCAGCAGCTCTATAGCGGGGGGGCCATCGTCGGTTAATGAGCAGTTCTTC.

V is TRBV11-2 and J is TRBJ1-1; maybe TRBD1 (6 bases). Trimming shortened V by 0 bases and J by 6 bases, and 8 bases separated the two germline ends. The CDR3 has 13 residues. Germline V gene sequence: CDR1 SGHAT, CDR2 FQNNGV. The CDR3 nucleotides are TGTGCCAGCAGCTTAGATCGGACAGCTGAAGCTTTCTTT. This encodes CASSLDRTAEAFF.

V gene TRBV7-9 combines with J gene TRBJ2-1; 12 bases fit TRBD2. CDR3 size: 19 residues. V lost 1 base to trimming and J lost 9 bases; unmatched junction nucleotides: 16. Germline V gives CDR1 SEHNR, CDR2 FQNEAQ (reference sequence). The CDR3 DNA reads as TGTGCCAGCAGCTTAGTAGCGCTAGCGGGAGGGCCGGGGGTCGCTGAGCAGTTCTTC. Its translation: CASSLVALAGGPGVAEQFF.

The chain links TRBV2 to TRBJ2-5; TRBD1 agrees at 7 bases. With V trimmed by 5 bases and J by 0 bases, 6 bases remained unmatched. CDR3 size: 15 residues. Germline CDR1 is SNHLY and CDR2 is FYNNEI. CDR3 sequence: CASSRDRGDQETQYF. The CDR3, as DNA: TGTGCCAGCAGTCGGGACAGAGGTGACCAAGAGACCCAGTACTTC.

The chain recombines TRBV30 with TRBJ2-3, with D possibly being TRBD2 (5 bases). The CDR3 has 14 residues. The V end lost 4 bases, the J end lost 0 bases, and 11 bases lay between the germline ends. The germline gives CDR1 GTSNPN, CDR2 SVGIG (reference sequence). CDR3 sequence reads: CAWTSGRSTDTQYF. As DNA, the CDR3 is TGTGCCTGGACTTCGGGGAGAAGCACAGATACGCAGTATTTT. Full variable domain (rest looked up from reference TRBV30 and TRBJ2-3): SQTIHQWPATLVQPVGSPLSLECTVEGTSNPNLYWYRQAAGRGLQLLFYSVGIGQISSEVPQNLSASRPQDRQFILSSKKLLLSDSGFYLCAWTSGRSTDTQYFGPGTRLTVL.